The clone carrying this T cell receptor beta chain was seen at least ten times. All unsorted peripheral T cells were captured because whole blood was used without fractionation. V lost 6 bases to trimming and J lost 4 bases; unmatched junction nucleotides: 6. The CDR3 totals 13 residues. CDR1 is MNHEY, CDR2 SMNVEV, per germline (reference sequence). These data come from a study of HIV-infected patients and healthy controls. Alpha and beta constant-region primers primed reverse transcription of approximately 500 ng RNA. Alpha and beta chain libraries were made separately by chain-specific third strand synthesis with multiplexing indices. The library had 12-nucleotide molecular identifiers formed by two random hexamers joined together. TCRdb recomputed calls from the 5' RACE reads with MiXCR, one row per CDR3 protein. The sample has several thousand distinct CDR3 sequences, about a tenth seen once.

The clonotype was recovered from an adult with HIV infection. The sample was blood, taken before antiretroviral therapy. This sequence joins TRBV27 and TRBJ2-7, with 7 bases fitting TRBD2. The CDR3 region is CASSRDYPYEQYF. CDR3 nucleotide sequence: TGTGCCAGCAGCCGGGACTATCCGTACGAGCAGTACTTC.